These 28 T cell receptor beta chains originate from one sample sequenced in a study of T cells expressing NK-cell markers. TCRdb reprocessed the 5' RACE reads, with one entry per CDR3 protein and no DNA. Reported are some 300,000 distinct CDR3 sequences; the ten largest clones contain 0.3% to 0.45%. What was sequenced was blood T cells: a sorted CD56 or NKG2C T cell subset, CD4+ or CD8+ T cells, or bulk PBMC T cells (not recorded which). The receptors come from a man aged 18 to 30 in good health.

This chain uses TRBV12-3 or TRBV12-4 with TRBJ2-5; there is no DNA to check the TCRdb D call of TRBD1. The CDR3 loop spans 15 amino acids. This CDR3 is CASSPWVRAQETQYF.

V and J are TRBV6-5 and TRBJ2-1; without DNA, the TCRdb call of TRBD2 cannot be checked. Per the germline V gene, CDR1 is MNHEY and CDR2 is SVGAGI. This CDR3 is 12 amino acids long. CDR3 loop: CASSPSGRAKFF.

The CDR3 loop is CASSALAPLGDEQFF. The chain links TRBV9 to TRBJ2-1; lacking DNA, the TRBD1 call made by TCRdb goes unchecked. Germline V gene sequence: CDR1 SGDLS, CDR2 YYNGEE. The CDR3 is 15 amino acids.

The chain employs TRBV11-1 and TRBJ2-1; TCRdb reports TRBD1, a call that lacks DNA to check it against. The CDR3 contains 15 residues. Germline V gene data show CDR1 as SGHAT and CDR2 as FQDESV (reference sequence). The CDR3 sequence is CASSIDRGTHNEQFF.

The chain links TRBV29-1 to TRBJ2-1; the D gene TCRdb calls, TRBD2, cannot be checked with no DNA. The CDR3 length is 13 residues. Germline CDR1 is SQVTM and CDR2 is ANQGSEA. The CDR3 spells CSVAWEIIDEQFF.

This rearrangement joins TRBV28 to TRBJ2-6; the D call from TCRdb, TRBD2, cannot be confirmed without DNA. CDR1 and CDR2 (germline): MDHEN, SYDVKM. CDR3 length equals 17 residues. Here the CDR3 reads CATLLAGGPSGANVLTF. The variable domain in full, completed from reference TRBV28 and TRBJ2-6, reads DVKVTQSSRYLVKRTGEKVFLECVQDMDHENMFWYRQDPGLGLRLIYFSYDVKMKEKGDIPEGYSVSREKKERFSLILESASTNQTSMYLCATLLAGGPSGANVLTFGAGSRLTVL.

The chain combines TRBV12-3 or TRBV12-4 with TRBJ1-3; TCRdb calls TRBD1, which cannot be checked without DNA. The CDR3 consists of 14 residues. The CDR3 here is CAGQDSPSGNTIYF.

The chain has TRBV6-1 and TRBJ2-1; TCRdb designates TRBD2, a call that cannot be tested without DNA. CDR1 and CDR2 from the germline V gene are MNHNS and SASEGT. The CDR3 length is 16 residues. The CDR3 loop reads CASRGNAGGSYNEQFF.

CDR3 protein: CSGNGRAPNAYEQYF. The J gene is TRBJ2-7, the V gene TRBV20-1; lacking DNA, the TRBD2 call made by TCRdb goes unchecked. The CDR3 spans 15 residues. Germline V gene data show CDR1 as DFQATT and CDR2 as SNEGSKA (reference sequence).

This sequence joins TRBV20-1 and TRBJ2-7; TCRdb's D call, TRBD2, is unchecked because there is no DNA. The CDR3 length is 11 residues. Germline values: CDR1 DFQATT, CDR2 SNEGSKA (reference sequence). CDR3 residues: CSAGGPYEQYF.

This chain uses TRBV7-8 with TRBJ2-5; TCRdb's assignment of TRBD1 cannot be checked, as there is no DNA. CDR1 SGHVS and CDR2 FQNEAQ come from the germline V gene. The CDR3 extends over 16 amino acids. This CDR3 reads CASSLGRGLLQETQYF.

This sequence joins TRBV6-4 and TRBJ2-2. Looked up from germline, CDR1 is MRHNA and CDR2 is SNTAGT. The CDR3 contains 14 residues. CDR3 sequence: CASHPLYLTGELFF.

The rearrangement uses TRBV20-1 and TRBJ1-5. The CDR3 totals 12 residues. Germline-derived CDR1 and CDR2 are DFQATT and SNEGSKA (reference sequence). CDR3 in amino acids: CSAMISNQPQHF.

This rearrangement joins TRBV10-3 to TRBJ2-1; the D call of TRBD2 rests on TCRdb alone, since no DNA is present to check it. Germline V gene sequence: CDR1 ENHRY, CDR2 SYGVKD. The CDR3 runs to 14 residues. Here the CDR3 reads CAISYSGRMDEQFF.

The chain links TRBV10-3 to TRBJ2-3; the TRBD2 assignment by TCRdb is unverifiable without DNA. Germline V gene sequence: CDR1 ENHRY, CDR2 SYGVKD. The CDR3 contains 14 residues. CDR3 loop: CAISSAGMADTQYF.

The J gene is TRBJ2-3, the V gene TRBV18. The CDR3 spans 15 residues. In germline, CDR1 is KGHSH, CDR2 LQKENI. This chain's CDR3 is CASSPLRHHTDTQYF. Drawing the rest from reference TRBV18 and TRBJ2-3, the complete variable domain is NAGVMQNPRHLVRRRGQEARLRCSPMKGHSHVYWYRQLPEEGLKFMVYLQKENIIDESGMPKERFSAEFPKEGPSILRIQQVVRGDSAAYFCASSPLRHHTDTQYFGPGTRLTVL.

The chain combines TRBV27 with TRBJ2-1; TCRdb picks TRBD1, but there is no DNA to check that call. The germline V gene has CDR1 MNHEY and CDR2 SMNVEV (reference sequence). The CDR3 loop spans 15 amino acids. CDR3: CASSFSRVLYNEQFF.

This chain uses TRBV12-3 or TRBV12-4 with TRBJ2-7; as DNA is missing, the TRBD2 call by TCRdb cannot be tested. This CDR3 has 14 residues. The CDR3 is CASSSGLAGVVQYF.

This sequence joins TRBV30 and TRBJ2-1; the D call of TRBD2 rests on TCRdb alone, since no DNA is present to check it. This CDR3 region has 14 residues. Per germline, CDR1 GTSNPN and CDR2 SVGIG (reference sequence). The CDR3 here is CAWKLAGSINEQFF.

The chain uses TRBV20-1 and TRBJ2-4; TCRdb's D gene call, TRBD1, goes unchecked for lack of DNA. The CDR3 spans 18 residues. CDR1 DFQATT and CDR2 SNEGSKA come from the germline V gene (reference sequence). The CDR3 sequence: CSALRTGLILWAKNIQYF.

The chain combines TRBV20-1 with TRBJ2-3; TCRdb gives TRBD2 as the D gene, but with no DNA this cannot be confirmed. This CDR3 comprises 16 residues. The germline V gene has CDR1 DFQATT and CDR2 SNEGSKA (reference sequence). This CDR3 is CSASGGREGRADTQYF.

The chain uses TRBV5-1 and TRBJ2-7; TCRdb outputs TRBD2, but without DNA this stays unchecked. This CDR3 spans 16 amino acids. Germline V gives CDR1 SGHRS, CDR2 YFSETQ. CDR3 region: CASSLAASGRSYEQYF. Complete variable domain (other parts from reference TRBV5-1 and TRBJ2-7): KAGVTQTPRYLIKTRGQQVTLSCSPISGHRSVSWYQQTPGQGLQFLFEYFSETQRNKGNFPGRFSGRQFSNSRSEMNVSTLELGDSALYLCASSLAASGRSYEQYFGPGTRLTVT.

V and J are TRBV4-3 and TRBJ2-7. In germline, CDR1 is LGHNA, CDR2 YSLEER. This CDR3 is built from 16 residues. CDR3 sequence: CASSQDIAGSSYEQYF.

CDR3 sequence: CASSYSYRTARHNEQFF. The V and J genes are TRBV6-5 and TRBJ2-1; TCRdb reports TRBD1, a call that lacks DNA to check it against. The germline V gene has CDR1 MNHEY and CDR2 SVGAGI. This CDR3 has 17 amino acids.

The CDR3: CASSLVGLAGRGELFF. The rearrangement links TRBV7-2 to TRBJ2-2; TCRdb's assignment of TRBD2 cannot be checked, as there is no DNA. The CDR3 has 16 amino acids. CDR1 SGHTA and CDR2 FQGNSA come from the germline V gene.

This rearrangement joins TRBV7-9 to TRBJ2-7. Germline lookup yields CDR1 SEHNR and CDR2 FQNEAQ (reference sequence). This CDR3 is built from 12 residues. CDR3 amino acids: CASSFPMREWYF.

The rearrangement uses TRBV6-1 and TRBJ1-5. The CDR3 has 15 amino acids. Per germline, CDR1 MNHNS and CDR2 SASEGT. This CDR3 is CASSDPANSNQPQHF.

The chain uses TRBV20-1 and TRBJ2-3. CDR3 length: 12 residues. Germline values: CDR1 DFQATT, CDR2 SNEGSKA (reference sequence). The CDR3 spells CACGGQADTQYF.